A single sample gave rise to the 11 T cell receptor beta chains below, sequenced in a study of monozygotic twins with inflammatory bowel disease. TCRdb reworked the 5' RACE reads into one entry per CDR3 protein, no DNA. This table holds 120,000 to 150,000 distinct CDR3 sequences. Sample: blood. The origin of the receptors is a human donor with ulcerative colitis or Crohn's disease, or a healthy co-twin of an affected twin (not recorded which).

The V gene is TRBV5-1, the J gene TRBJ1-1; TCRdb returns TRBD1, unconfirmable since there is no DNA. The CDR3 has 16 residues. The germline V gene has CDR1 SGHRS and CDR2 YFSETQ. CDR3 sequence: CASRAATGHMNTEAFF.

The genes are TRBV27 and TRBJ1-6; with no DNA, the TCRdb D assignment of TRBD1 cannot be verified. The germline CDR1 and CDR2 sequences are MNHEY and SMNVEV (reference sequence). The CDR3 is 15 residues long. The chain's CDR3 is CASSLWDGSNSPLHF.

The rearrangement joins TRBV6-2 or TRBV6-3 to TRBJ1-1. This CDR3 is built from 12 residues. Germline lookup yields CDR1 MNHEY and CDR2 SVGEGT. CDR3 amino acids: CASRVRLTEAFF.

V gene TRBV20-1 combines with J gene TRBJ2-2; the TCRdb D gene call, TRBD1, has no DNA to confirm it. This CDR3 has 15 amino acids. The V gene's germline CDR1 is DFQATT and CDR2 SNEGSKA (reference sequence). The CDR3 region is CSAFPTRGSTGELFF.

The genes are TRBV6-5 and TRBJ2-7; TCRdb selects TRBD1, and the lack of DNA leaves this call unchecked. The germline V gene encodes CDR1 MNHEY and CDR2 SVGAGI. The CDR3 runs 17 residues. The CDR3 sequence: CASSYSTGGGGSYEQYF.

The rearrangement links TRBV5-1 to TRBJ1-1; TCRdb picks TRBD1, but there is no DNA to check that call. There are 14 residues in the CDR3. CDR1 SGHRS and CDR2 YFSETQ come from the germline V gene. The CDR3 reads CASKRQGDGTEAFF. The whole variable domain, remainder taken from reference TRBV5-1 and TRBJ1-1, is KAGVTQTPRYLIKTRGQQVTLSCSPISGHRSVSWYQQTPGQGLQFLFEYFSETQRNKGNFPGRFSGRQFSNSRSEMNVSTLELGDSALYLCASKRQGDGTEAFFGQGTRLTVV.

The rearrangement links TRBV19 to TRBJ2-7. From germline, CDR1 is LNHDA and CDR2 SQIVND (reference sequence). There are 13 residues in the CDR3. The CDR3 protein is CASSSQASYEQYF.

CDR3 region: CASSQPLTGEVGELFF. The rearrangement uses TRBV6-2 or TRBV6-3 and TRBJ2-2; TCRdb's D gene call, TRBD1, goes unchecked for lack of DNA. The germline V gene has CDR1 MNHEY and CDR2 SVGEGT. CDR3 length: 16 residues.

The chain joins TRBV7-3 to TRBJ2-5; TCRdb's D call of TRBD2 is untestable without DNA. The CDR3 sequence is 16 residues long. CDR1 SGHTA and CDR2 FQGTGA come from the germline V gene. CDR3 in amino acids: CASSFGPAGGSETQYF.

The rearrangement links TRBV9 to TRBJ2-2. The CDR3 length is 12 residues. In germline, CDR1 is SGDLS, CDR2 YYNGEE. The CDR3 loop is CASSEKGVELFF.

V usage is TRBV27 and J usage is TRBJ2-2; the D gene TCRdb calls, TRBD2, cannot be checked with no DNA. Per the germline V gene, CDR1 is MNHEY and CDR2 is SMNVEV (reference sequence). The CDR3 length is 17 residues. CDR3 loop: CASSFSLAVPRGGELFF.